Sequencing of this TCR beta chain was carried out in a study of blood T cell repertoires in COVID-19. Study in general: Sources were T cells, B-cell-depleted T cells, or PBMCs; the material itself was cDNA or gDNA.

Per the study methods: Amplification with reference gene primers provided the estimates of nucleated cell counts. Clones were read by immunoSEQ multiplex PCR, and TCRdb kept only the in-frame ones, dropping some. V and J calls plus clone size are reproduced from that table; the DNA served to infer D and trimming. The table shows fewer than 150,000 clones, with more than 80% occurring only once. V dropped 5 bases and J dropped 7 bases, with 4 bases sitting between them. CDR3 length: 10 residues. Per the germline V gene, CDR1 is LGHDT and CDR2 is YNNKEL (reference sequence). This chain uses TRBV3-1 (or the pseudogene TRBV3-2) with TRBJ2-3; D call uncertain. The source material was peripheral blood. This receptor was taken from a human donor in a cohort sampled during active COVID-19. Here the CDR3 reads CASSGYTQYF. The DNA for the CDR3 is TGTGCCAGCAGCGGCTATACGCAGTATTTT.